In its sample, the clone carrying this T cell receptor (beta chain) was seen a few times. The V gene's germline CDR1 is SGDLS and CDR2 YYNGEE. V was cut by 5 bases and J by 6 bases, with 11 bases left in between. CDR3 length equals 13 residues. This sample was taken from a study of blood T cells in healthy people across ages. For the second PCR, which ran for 7 to 11 cycles, a sample-barcoded 5' primer and a J-beta primer mix were used. TCRdb recomputed calls from the 5' RACE reads with MiXCR, one row per CDR3 protein. This sample has 1.8 million or so distinct CDR3 sequences, with 39% found just once.

Sample: blood. The chain recombines TRBV9 with TRBJ1-4; TRBD1 might be the D (6 bases). The TCR comes from a human donor in good health. Here the CDR3 reads CASRRQEHEKLFF. The CDR3 DNA follows: TGTGCCAGCAGAAGACAGGAGCATGAAAAACTGTTTTTT.